Each of the 8 T cell receptor beta chains below was sequenced from the same sample in a study of beta chain features in type 1 diabetes. Sequenced material consisted of expressed TCRB transcripts (all of the isolated RNA was reverse transcribed). Produced via immunoSEQ multiplex PCR; TCRdb's table is partial and in-frame only. The data hold 250,000 to 350,000 clones, with around 15% observed a single time. General study findings and limits: All four CD4+ subsets of Type 1 diabetes patients contained TCRB CDR3s that were moderately but significantly shorter.

The antigens these receptors bind are not known. Sequencing was performed on naive CD4+ T cells from blood. Source of these receptors: a man aged 30 to 45 with type 1 diabetes.

This clone was recorded a few times. The chain links TRBV5-4 to TRBJ2-7; 12 bases fit TRBD1. Germline CDR1 and CDR2: SGHNT and YYREEE (reference sequence). The CDR3 contains 14 residues. V trimming: 3 bases; J trimming: 6 bases; junction bases outside the gene matches: 4. The CDR3 nucleotides are TGTGCCAGCAGCTGGGACAGGGGGCAGGTCGAGCAGTACTTC. Translating it yields CASSWDRGQVEQYF.

This clone appeared a few times. The chain couples TRBV5-1 to TRBJ2-1; TRBD2 matches at 8 bases. In germline, CDR1 is SGHRS, CDR2 YFSETQ. V lost 4 bases, J lost 8 bases, and 11 bases stayed unmatched. The CDR3 totals 15 residues. The CDR3 coding sequence is TGCGCCAGCAGCCCCGGGACTAGGAGGCTCGATGAGCAGTTCTTC. This encodes CASSPGTRRLDEQFF.

The CDR3 region is CASSGNRGLVAGELFF. In DNA form, the CDR3 reads TGTGCCAGCAGCGGGAACAGGGGACTAGTGGCCGGGGAGCTGTTTTTT. The chain joins TRBV5-4 to TRBJ2-2; tentatively, D is TRBD2 (8 bases). Trimming removed 4 bases at V and 6 bases at J, with 19 bases between. Germline CDR1 SGHNT, CDR2 YYREEE (reference sequence). This CDR3 has 16 residues.

This clone was counted only a few times. The chain joins TRBV4-3 to TRBJ2-1, with no clear D. V was pared by 4 bases and J by 10 bases, with 17 bases between. The V gene's germline CDR1 is LGHNA and CDR2 YSLEER. This CDR3 is built from 14 residues. The CDR3 reads CASSPGTGPREQFF. The CDR3, as DNA: TGCGCCAGCAGCCCCGGAACGGGTCCTCGGGAGCAGTTCTTC.

The chain has TRBV7-3 and TRBJ2-7; 7 nucleotides align to TRBD2. V lost 5 bases, J lost 2 bases, and 9 bases stayed unmatched. The CDR3 contains 15 residues. Germline V gene data show CDR1 as SGHTA and CDR2 as FQGTGA. The CDR3 DNA reads as TGTGCCAGCAGCCCGGGAGGCGGGATCCCCTACGAGCAGTACTTC. It yields the protein CASSPGGGIPYEQYF.

This chain joins TRBV9 and TRBJ2-1; 8 bases map to TRBD2. Unmatched junction bases numbered 7, after V lost 0 bases and J lost 5 bases. This CDR3 comprises 16 residues. Germline CDR1 and CDR2: SGDLS and YYNGEE. The CDR3 spells CASSVVGRAGNNEQFF. DNA for the CDR3: TGTGCCAGCAGCGTAGTCGGGAGGGCCGGGAACAATGAGCAGTTCTTC. The full variable domain, with the rest looked up from reference TRBV9 and TRBJ2-1, is DSGVTQTPKHLITATGQRVTLRCSPRSGDLSVYWYQQSLDQGLQFLIQYYNGEERAKGNILERFSAQQFPDLHSELNLSSLELGDSALYFCASSVVGRAGNNEQFFGPGTRLTVL.

This clone occurred a few times. The chain links TRBV5-1 to TRBJ2-6; 12 bases are a match to TRBD1. With V trimmed by 3 bases and J by 4 bases, 5 bases remained unmatched. This CDR3 is built from 17 residues. Per germline, CDR1 SGHRS and CDR2 YFSETQ. For the CDR3, the DNA is TGCGCCAGCAGCTGGGGGACAGGGGGCATCGGGGCCAACGTCCTGACTTTC. Encoded protein: CASSWGTGGIGANVLTF.

This clone appeared a few times. This sequence joins TRBV30 and TRBJ1-3; no firm D call. The CDR3 length is 14 residues. Germline CDR1 GTSNPN, CDR2 SVGIG (reference sequence). Trimming shortened V by 7 bases and J by 0 bases, and 13 bases separated the two germline ends. The CDR3 coding sequence is TGTGCCTCCCCTCGCGAAGACTCTGGAAACACCATATATTTT. This encodes CASPREDSGNTIYF.